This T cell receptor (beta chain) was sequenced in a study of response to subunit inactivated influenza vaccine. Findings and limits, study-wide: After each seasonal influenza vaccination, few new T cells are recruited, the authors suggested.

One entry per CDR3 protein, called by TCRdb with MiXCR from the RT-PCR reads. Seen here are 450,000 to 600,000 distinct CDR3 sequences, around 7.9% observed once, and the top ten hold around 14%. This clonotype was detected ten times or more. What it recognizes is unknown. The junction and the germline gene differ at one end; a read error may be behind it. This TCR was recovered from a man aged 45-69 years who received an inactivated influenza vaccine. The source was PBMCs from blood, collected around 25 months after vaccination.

In DNA, the CDR3 is TGTGCCAGCAGCTCTATAGCCTATAAGTTCGGGGACCAATTT. Translating it yields CASSSIAYKFGDQF. V gene TRBV7-2 combines with J gene TRBJ1-1; tentatively, D is TRBD1 (5 bases). The CDR3 spans 14 residues. CDR1 is SGHTA, CDR2 FQGNSA, per germline. Variable domain in full (rest from reference TRBV7-2 and TRBJ1-1): GAGVSQSPSNKVTEKGKDVELRCDPISGHTALYWYRQSLGQGLEFLIYFQGNSAPDKSGLPSDRFSAERTGGSVSTLTIQRTQQEDSAVYLCASSSIAYKFGDQFGQGTRLTVV.